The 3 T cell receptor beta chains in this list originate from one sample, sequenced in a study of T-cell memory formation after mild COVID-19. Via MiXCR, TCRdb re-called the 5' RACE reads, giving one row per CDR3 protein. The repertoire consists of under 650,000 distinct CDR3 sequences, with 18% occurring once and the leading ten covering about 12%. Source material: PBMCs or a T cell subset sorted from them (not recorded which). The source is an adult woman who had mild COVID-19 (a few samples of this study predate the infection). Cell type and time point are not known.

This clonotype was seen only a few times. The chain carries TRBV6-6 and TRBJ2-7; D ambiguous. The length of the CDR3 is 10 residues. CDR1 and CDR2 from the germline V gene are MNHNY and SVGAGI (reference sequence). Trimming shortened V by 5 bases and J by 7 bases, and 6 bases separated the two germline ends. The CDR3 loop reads CASSAGEQYF. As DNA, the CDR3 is TGTGCCAGCAGTGCCGGGGAGCAGTACTTC.

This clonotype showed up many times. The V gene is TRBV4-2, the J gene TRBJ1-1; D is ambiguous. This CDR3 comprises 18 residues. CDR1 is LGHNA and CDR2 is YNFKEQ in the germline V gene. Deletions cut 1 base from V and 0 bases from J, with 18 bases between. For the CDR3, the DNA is TGTGCCAGCAGCCAAGGGAGGGTTGGACCTCTCATGAACACTGAAGCTTTCTTT. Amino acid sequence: CASSQGRVGPLMNTEAFF.

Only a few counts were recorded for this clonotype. The CDR3 here is CASSRTVYNSPLHF. DNA for the CDR3: TGCGCCAGCAGCCGGACGGTTTATAATTCACCCCTCCACTTT. The chain recombines TRBV5-1 with TRBJ1-6; D unclear. The CDR3 has 14 amino acids. CDR1 is SGHRS, CDR2 YFSETQ, per germline. Trimming shortened V by 4 bases and J by 4 bases, and 9 bases separated the two germline ends.